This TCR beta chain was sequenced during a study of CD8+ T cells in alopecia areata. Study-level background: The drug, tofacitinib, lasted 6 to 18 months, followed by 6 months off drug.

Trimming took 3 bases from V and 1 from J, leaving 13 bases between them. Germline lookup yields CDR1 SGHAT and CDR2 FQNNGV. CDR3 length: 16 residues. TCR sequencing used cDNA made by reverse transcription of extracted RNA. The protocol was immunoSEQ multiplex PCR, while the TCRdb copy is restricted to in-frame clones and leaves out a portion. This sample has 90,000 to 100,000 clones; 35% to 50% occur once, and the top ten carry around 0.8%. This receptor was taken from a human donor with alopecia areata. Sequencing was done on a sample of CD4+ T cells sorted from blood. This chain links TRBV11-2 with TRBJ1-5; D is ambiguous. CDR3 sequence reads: CASSFSGSASNQPQHF. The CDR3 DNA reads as TGTGCCAGCAGCTTTTCAGGATCTGCGAGCAATCAGCCCCAGCATTTT.